Presented here are 30 T cell receptor beta chains from one specimen sequenced in a study of circulating and synovial CD4+ cells in juvenile arthritis. TCRdb keeps only in-frame clones here, not all; method: immunoSEQ multiplex PCR. The table shows tens of thousands of clones, with roughly 95% occurring only once. Sequenced material: CD4+ T cells from blood. These receptors were taken from a human donor with juvenile idiopathic arthritis.

This clone was detected a few times. The genes are TRBV5-1 and TRBJ2-7; 7 bases map to TRBD2. The trim removed 0 bases at V and 3 bases at J, leaving 6 bases unmatched. CDR3 length: 15 residues. Germline CDR1 and CDR2: SGHRS and YFSETQ. This CDR3 reads CASSLALREFYEQYF. The CDR3 DNA follows: TGCGCCAGCAGCTTGGCGTTGCGGGAGTTCTACGAGCAGTACTTC.

CDR3 DNA: TGTGCCAGCAGCGTAGAAGGACAGGGTGGCAATGAGCAGTTCTTC. Encoded protein: CASSVEGQGGNEQFF. The J gene is TRBJ2-1, the V gene TRBV9; 8 positions match TRBD1. Germline V CDR1 and CDR2: SGDLS, YYNGEE. The CDR3 runs to 15 residues. Trimming removed 0 bases from V and 6 bases from J; junction bases left unmatched: 5.

The rearrangement uses TRBV7-8 and TRBJ2-2, with TRBD2 matching 11 bases. The V segment lost 2 bases and the J segment 6 bases; nucleotides outside the gene matches: 5. This CDR3 is built from 16 residues. CDR1 and CDR2 from the germline V gene are SGHVS and FQNEAQ. This chain's CDR3 is CASSLILAGGPGELFF. Here the CDR3 DNA reads TGTGCCAGCAGCTTAATCCTAGCGGGAGGACCCGGGGAGCTGTTTTTT.

The J gene is TRBJ2-2, the V gene TRBV10-3; possible D gene TRBD1, 5 bases. The ends were cut back, 10 bases at V and 3 bases at J, with 9 bases in the middle. The CDR3 is made up of 12 amino acids. The V gene's germline CDR1 is ENHRY and CDR2 SYGVKD. The CDR3 here is CATRTYTGELFF. The CDR3 DNA sequence: TGTGCCACCAGGACATACACCGGGGAGCTGTTTTTT.

The chain links TRBV2 to TRBJ2-2, with TRBD2 matching over 7 bases. After removal of 10 bases from V and 5 bases from J, the junction contained 25 bases not matched to a gene. CDR3 length: 19 residues. Germline-derived CDR1 and CDR2 are SNHLY and FYNNEI. The CDR3 loop is CAIRSGTEREGWATGELFF. In DNA form, the CDR3 reads TGTGCCATTCGGTCCGGGACTGAAAGGGAGGGATGGGCTACCGGGGAGCTGTTTTTT.

CDR3 residues: CASSFGLAGTEQFF. As DNA, the CDR3 is TGTGCCAGCAGCTTCGGACTAGCGGGAACTGAGCAGTTCTTC. The chain uses TRBV7-7 and TRBJ2-1, with 12 positions matching TRBD2. Germline-derived CDR1 and CDR2 are SSHAT and FNYEAQ (reference sequence). The CDR3 has 14 residues. Germline trimming cut 3 bases from V and 9 bases from J; bases unmatched to any gene: 3.

The rearrangement uses TRBV7-2 and TRBJ1-5; perhaps TRBD1 as D (5 bases). The CDR3 has 13 amino acids. The germline V gene encodes CDR1 SGHTA and CDR2 FQGNSA. V shed 5 bases and J shed 5 bases, with 10 bases lying between them. Here the CDR3 DNA reads TGTGCCAGCAGCCCTGACAGAGATCAGCCCCAGCATTTT. The encoded protein is CASSPDRDQPQHF.

V is TRBV6-1 and J is TRBJ2-2, with a tentative D call TRBD1 (6 bases). V was clipped by 4 bases and J by 5 bases, with 11 bases between them. Germline V lookup: CDR1 MNHNS, CDR2 SASEGT. The length of the CDR3 is 14 residues. CDR3 sequence (DNA): TGTGCCAGCAGTGGGGGGCGGTTTACCGGGGAGCTGTTTTTT. Amino acids: CASSGGRFTGELFF.

This clone is a singleton in its sample. The rearrangement uses TRBV11-3 and TRBJ2-1; 10 bases map to TRBD2. Looked up from germline, CDR1 is SGHNT and CDR2 is YENEEA. This CDR3 contains 17 residues. V was clipped by 1 base and J by 6 bases; unmatched bases: 9. CDR3 protein: CASSLGPAGGPGNEQFF. As DNA, the CDR3 is TGTGCCAGCAGCTTAGGTCCAGCGGGAGGGCCGGGCAATGAGCAGTTCTTC.

This chain joins TRBV28 and TRBJ2-3, with D maybe TRBD1 (5 bases). CDR3 length: 17 residues. Germline assignment: CDR1 MDHEN and CDR2 SYDVKM. V was clipped by 2 bases and J by 2 bases, with 17 bases between them. CDR3 region: CASSLRVTGLFTDTQYF. Here the CDR3 DNA reads TGTGCCAGCAGTTTACGTGTTACAGGCCTATTCACAGATACGCAGTATTTT.

The genes are TRBV2 and TRBJ1-4; D is unclear. The CDR3 extends over 13 amino acids. The V end lost 8 bases, the J end lost 7 bases, and 14 bases lay between the germline ends. Germline CDR1 SNHLY, CDR2 FYNNEI. The CDR3 protein is CASGLESGEKLFF. The CDR3 DNA follows: TGTGCCAGCGGACTGGAAAGCGGTGAAAAACTGTTTTTT. The whole variable domain, remainder taken from reference TRBV2 and TRBJ1-4, is EPEVTQTPSHQVTQMGQEVILRCVPISNHLYFYWYRQILGQKVEFLVSFYNNEISEKSEIFDDQFSVERPDGSNFTLKIRSTKLEDSAMYFCASGLESGEKLFFGSGTQLSVL.

The chain links TRBV7-3 to TRBJ2-3; 7 nucleotides match TRBD2. CDR3 size: 17 residues. The germline gives CDR1 SGHTA, CDR2 FQGTGA. Trimming removed 2 bases from V and 0 bases from J; junction bases left unmatched: 8. CDR3 coding DNA: TGTGCCAGCAGCTTACGTCCCATGCGGGAGAGCACAGATACGCAGTATTTT. It encodes CASSLRPMRESTDTQYF.

V is TRBV29-1 and J is TRBJ2-3; TRBD1 matches 7 bases. V gave up 7 bases and J gave up 1 base; unmatched junction bases: 2. CDR1 is SQVTM and CDR2 is ANQGSEA in the germline V gene. The CDR3 runs to 12 residues. CDR3 sequence (DNA): TGCAGCGCCGGACAGGGCACAGATACGCAGTATTTT. Encoded protein: CSAGQGTDTQYF.

This clone was recorded once. V and J are TRBV29-1 and TRBJ2-2, with 8 bases lining up with TRBD1. The CDR3 runs to 14 residues. Per the germline V gene, CDR1 is SQVTM and CDR2 is ANQGSEA. With V trimmed by 6 bases and J by 1 base, 4 bases remained unmatched. The CDR3 region has the DNA TGCAGCGTCCCGGACAGGGTGAACACCGGGGAGCTGTTTTTT. It yields the protein CSVPDRVNTGELFF.

The J gene is TRBJ1-2, the V gene TRBV5-1; D uncertain. Germline V gene sequence: CDR1 SGHRS, CDR2 YFSETQ. This CDR3 contains 15 residues. V dropped 1 base and J dropped 1 base, with 11 bases sitting between them. CDR3 residues: CASSLNDGINYGYTF. The CDR3 region has the DNA TGCGCCAGCAGCTTGAATGACGGGATTAACTATGGCTACACCTTC.

This clone turned up a few times. CDR3 region: CASSGVSYSGNTIYF. CDR3 in DNA: TGTGCCAGCAGTGGCGTAAGCTACTCTGGAAACACCATATATTTT. The chain is built from TRBV2 and TRBJ1-3; D is uncertain. Germline V CDR1 and CDR2: SNHLY, FYNNEI. The CDR3 covers 15 residues. The germline V and J ends were trimmed by 4 bases and 0 bases, with 10 bases remaining between them.

This chain uses TRBV19 with TRBJ2-2, with 10 bases lining up with TRBD2. V shed 1 base, J shed 7 bases, and the junction held 9 bases outside the gene matches. Germline CDR1 and CDR2: LNHDA and SQIVND (reference sequence). The CDR3 runs 17 residues. This CDR3 is CASSIVVSGRASGELFF. DNA for the CDR3: TGTGCCAGTAGTATAGTCGTCAGCGGGAGGGCCAGCGGGGAGCTGTTTTTT.

This rearrangement joins TRBV5-1 to TRBJ2-2, with D tentatively TRBD1 (6 bases). Germline V CDR1 and CDR2: SGHRS, YFSETQ. CDR3 length equals 16 residues. Trimming pared 2 bases from V and 0 bases from J, leaving 11 bases between. The CDR3 protein is CASSLSGAPNTGELFF. The CDR3 DNA reads TGCGCCAGCAGCTTATCAGGGGCTCCGAACACCGGGGAGCTGTTTTTT.

V gene TRBV7-3 combines with J gene TRBJ2-3; TRBD2 aligns across 12 bases. Germline V gene data show CDR1 as SGHTA and CDR2 as FQGTGA. The CDR3 sequence is 14 residues long. Germline trimming cut 4 bases from V and 5 bases from J; bases unmatched to any gene: 1. CDR3 loop: CASSSSGRVDTQYF. The DNA of the CDR3 is TGTGCCAGCAGCTCTAGCGGGAGGGTAGATACGCAGTATTTT. Filled out from reference TRBV7-3 and TRBJ2-3, the complete variable domain reads GAGVSQTPSNKVTEKGKYVELRCDPISGHTALYWYRQSLGQGPEFLIYFQGTGAADDSGLPNDRFFAVRPEGSVSTLKIQRTERGDSAVYLCASSSSGRVDTQYFGPGTRLTVL.

With respect to this clone: A junction end diverges from the germline sequence, so it may reflect a read error. The rearrangement links TRBV5-4 to TRBJ2-7; 10 nucleotides agree with TRBD1. The V gene's germline CDR1 is SGHNT and CDR2 YYREEE (reference sequence). The CDR3 contains 14 residues. For the CDR3, the DNA is TGTGCCAGCAGCCATAAGGGACAGGGGACATTGAGGGACTTC. This gives the protein CASSHKGQGTLRDF.

The genes are TRBV21-1 and TRBJ2-1; the table calls TRBD2, which could not be checked here. TRBV21-1 counts as a pseudogene. This CDR3 has 23 residues. The CDR3 coding sequence is TGTGCCAGCGTCCCCTTGGGAGGCGGCGGACTAGCGGTTCCACGAATTAAGTACAATGAGCAGTTCTTC. As protein: CASVPLGGGGLAVPRIKYNEQFF.

The chain is built from TRBV28 and TRBJ2-7; 8 nucleotides line up with TRBD1. The CDR3 totals 15 residues. Trimming removed 6 bases from V and 3 bases from J; junction bases left unmatched: 10. Per the germline V gene, CDR1 is MDHEN and CDR2 is SYDVKM. CDR3 protein: CASRPPGTGVYEQYF. DNA for the CDR3: TGTGCCAGCAGACCGCCCGGGACAGGAGTCTACGAGCAGTACTTC.

A word on this clone: The final CDR3 position lacks the conserved phenylalanine or tryptophan, pointing to a likely read error. The V gene is TRBV29-1, the J gene TRBJ1-1; D ambiguous. CDR1 and CDR2 from the germline V gene are SQVTM and ANQGSEA. Trimming pared 0 bases from V and 4 bases from J, leaving 21 bases between. This CDR3 has 17 amino acids. Here the CDR3 reads CSVEDLPRSWASTEAFS. Written as DNA, the CDR3 is TGCAGCGTTGAAGATCTCCCCCGCTCTTGGGCGAGCACTGAAGCTTTCTCT.

The chain joins TRBV9 to TRBJ2-1; no reliable D call. Trimming cost V 3 bases and J 4 bases, with 14 bases left between them. CDR3 size: 15 residues. The germline CDR1 and CDR2 sequences are SGDLS and YYNGEE. In DNA form, the CDR3 reads TGTGCCAGCAGCGCCTCTCCCGCCGCGTACAATGAGCAGTTCTTC. Residues: CASSASPAAYNEQFF.

The rearrangement links TRBV19 to TRBJ2-7; perhaps TRBD2 as D (6 bases). CDR3 length equals 17 residues. Between the trimmed V and J ends, which lost 4 bases and 0 bases, there was a span of 19 bases. Germline CDR1 LNHDA, CDR2 SQIVND (reference sequence). For the CDR3, the DNA is TGTGCCAGTAGTACATCCCCGAGAGCGGGCCTCTCCTACGAGCAGTACTTC. Protein sequence: CASSTSPRAGLSYEQYF.

V and J are TRBV9 and TRBJ2-1; tentative D call: TRBD2 (8 bases). V was trimmed by 4 bases and J by 7 bases, leaving 18 bases between them. This CDR3 has 15 amino acids. Germline CDR1 is SGDLS and CDR2 is YYNGEE. For the CDR3, the DNA is TGTGCCAGCAGCCAGGGGGGACTAGGGGGAAATGAGCAGTTCTTC. Its translation: CASSQGGLGGNEQFF.

The V call is TRBV2, the J call TRBJ1-5, with TRBD1 matching 8 bases. Per germline, CDR1 SNHLY and CDR2 FYNNEI. The CDR3 sequence is 14 residues long. V trimming: 5 bases; J trimming: 2 bases; junction bases outside the gene matches: 2. The CDR3 nucleotides are TGTGCCAGCAGTTCGGACAGGGGCAATCAGCCCCAGCATTTT. Protein product: CASSSDRGNQPQHF.

The chain is built from TRBV11-2 and TRBJ2-1, with 7 bases fitting TRBD2. The germline V gene encodes CDR1 SGHAT and CDR2 FQNNGV. The CDR3 contains 12 residues. V dropped 4 bases and J dropped 8; count of bases not matched to a gene: 2. The CDR3 loop is CASSSLADEQFF. The CDR3 DNA reads TGTGCCAGCAGCTCCCTAGCGGATGAGCAGTTCTTC.

The chain joins TRBV6-1 to TRBJ2-5; no clear D. The CDR3 contains 12 residues. Germline values: CDR1 MNHNS, CDR2 SASEGT. V lost 6 bases, J lost 3 bases, and 8 bases lay in between. CDR3 nucleotides: TGTGCCAGCAGCAGAATTAAAGAGACCCAGTACTTC. Translated: CASSRIKETQYF.

This sequence joins TRBV5-5 and TRBJ1-1; D is perhaps TRBD1 (5 bases). The CDR3 has 15 residues. Germline loops: CDR1 SGHKS, CDR2 YYEKEE (reference sequence). Trimming cost V 1 base and J 1 base, with 11 bases left between them. CDR3 sequence: CASSLIGHPNTEAFF. The CDR3 nucleotides read TGTGCCAGCAGCTTGATCGGACACCCGAACACTGAAGCTTTCTTT.